These 8 T cell receptor beta chains originate from one sample sequenced in a study of OX40 agonist ivuxolimab in advanced cancers. The assay was immunoSEQ multiplex PCR, and TCRdb's table has in-frame clones only and misses some. Here the sample spans about 17,000 clones, over 80% being singletons. The specimen comprised CD4+ or CD8+ T cells sorted from blood, sampled in a trial of the OX40 agonist ivuxolimab. The receptors were sampled from an adult with an advanced solid tumor such as melanoma, head and neck, liver or kidney cancer.

The rearrangement uses TRBV13 and TRBJ2-5, with D possibly being TRBD2 (5 bases). V gave up 5 bases and J gave up 2 bases, with 12 bases separating them. CDR1 is PRHDT and CDR2 is FYEKMQ in the germline V gene (reference sequence). CDR3 size: 14 residues. CDR3 nucleotides: TGTGCCAGCAGCGAAGCGGAAGGTCAAGAGACCCAGTACTTC. Protein product: CASSEAEGQETQYF.

The DNA for the CDR3 is TGTGCCAGCAGCCCCGGACAGGGGGATGAGCAGTTCTTC. Its protein product is CASSPGQGDEQFF. The J gene is TRBJ2-1, the V gene TRBV11-3, with 10 bases fitting TRBD1. Trimming removed 5 bases from V and 8 bases from J; junction bases left unmatched: 3. The germline V gene has CDR1 SGHNT and CDR2 YENEEA. The CDR3 runs to 13 residues.

This clone is a singleton in its sample. This chain links TRBV5-1 with TRBJ2-7; TRBD1 matches at 10 bases. Trimming took 0 bases from V and 5 from J; bases not matched to a gene: 2. The CDR3 sequence is 14 residues long. Germline CDR1 reads SGHRS; CDR2 reads YFSETQ. CDR3 bases: TGCGCCAGCAGCTTGGGACAGGGGGCGGACGAGCAGTACTTC. It codes for CASSLGQGADEQYF.

The chain uses TRBV19 and TRBJ1-1, with D hard to call. V was shortened by 7 bases and J by 4 bases, with 7 bases between the two germline ends. The CDR3 spans 11 residues. Germline loops: CDR1 LNHDA, CDR2 SQIVND (reference sequence). CDR3 nucleotide sequence: TGTGCCAGTACCTTGGGCACTGAAGCTTTCTTT. It codes for CASTLGTEAFF.

This chain joins TRBV10-3 and TRBJ2-4; 7 bases are a match to TRBD1. V gave up 3 bases and J gave up 8 bases; unmatched junction bases: 4. CDR3 length: 13 amino acids. CDR1 and CDR2 from the germline V gene are ENHRY and SYGVKD. DNA of the CDR3: TGTGCCATCAGTGATGGACAGGTAGACATTCAGTACTTC. It is translated as CAISDGQVDIQYF.

This chain joins TRBV9 and TRBJ2-7; perhaps TRBD1 as D (7 bases). Germline V CDR1 and CDR2: SGDLS, YYNGEE. V gave up 4 bases and J gave up 4 bases, with 21 bases separating them. The CDR3 covers 16 residues. The CDR3 nucleotides are TGTGCCAGCAGCCCGAGGTTGGAGGGGGCGGTTTACGAGCAGTACTTC. As protein: CASSPRLEGAVYEQYF.

This sequence joins TRBV27 and TRBJ1-5; D ambiguous. Looked up from germline, CDR1 is MNHEY and CDR2 is SMNVEV (reference sequence). The CDR3 is made up of 14 amino acids. V was cut by 5 bases and J by 3 bases, with 11 bases left in between. The CDR3 DNA is TGTGCCAGCAGTCTAGGAGGAATCAATCAGCCCCAGCATTTT. Translating it yields CASSLGGINQPQHF.

The rearrangement links TRBV5-4 to TRBJ2-7; possible D gene TRBD1, 6 bases. Germline V gene sequence: CDR1 SGHNT, CDR2 YYREEE (reference sequence). V was cut by 0 bases and J by 3 bases, with 10 bases left in between. The length of the CDR3 is 14 residues. Written as DNA, the CDR3 is TGTGCCAGCAGCTTGGATAGGACAGACTACGAGCAGTACTTC. As protein: CASSLDRTDYEQYF.